The 12 T cell receptor beta chains in this list originate from one sample, sequenced in a study of T cell repertoires in cytomegalovirus infection. From the reads, TCRdb called clonotypes with MiXCR, one entry per CDR3 protein. The table includes under 300,000 distinct CDR3 sequences, 15% to 20% detected once. Sequences were obtained from CD8+ T cells from PBMCs. These receptors originate from a human donor in good health (CMV status not recorded). Some clones in this sample may be carry-over from other donors' samples.

The chain joins TRBV27 to TRBJ1-1, with unresolved D. Germline V gives CDR1 MNHEY, CDR2 SMNVEV (reference sequence). The CDR3 extends over 15 amino acids. Deletions cut 0 bases from V and 0 bases from J, with 8 bases between. CDR3 DNA: TGTGCCAGCAGTTTATCGGGCAACATGAACACTGAAGCTTTCTTT. It encodes CASSLSGNMNTEAFF.

V and J are TRBV2 and TRBJ2-2; D not resolved. The CDR3 totals 15 residues. The germline CDR1 and CDR2 sequences are SNHLY and FYNNEI. The germline V and J ends were trimmed by 3 bases and 1 base, with 9 bases remaining between them. The CDR3 is CASSDSAQNTGELFF. In nucleotides, the CDR3 is TGTGCCAGCAGTGACTCTGCCCAGAACACCGGGGAGCTGTTTTTT.

The chain uses TRBV5-6 and TRBJ2-7, with a possible D match to TRBD2 (6 bases). CDR1 is SGHDT and CDR2 is YYEEEE in the germline V gene. V was clipped by 0 bases and J by 2 bases, with 18 bases between them. The CDR3 length is 17 residues. The CDR3 nucleotides read TGTGCCAGCAGCTTGGGGGCCTCGGGGGTGAGGACCTACGAGCAGTACTTC. Translating it yields CASSLGASGVRTYEQYF.

This clonotype was detected only a few times. V and J are TRBV29-1 and TRBJ2-1, with D unresolved. CDR3 length: 12 residues. Germline CDR1 and CDR2: SQVTM and ANQGSEA. CDR3 protein: CSWELSYNEQFF. In DNA form, the CDR3 reads TGCTCGTGGGAACTCTCCTACAATGAGCAGTTCTTC.

The chain combines TRBV13 with TRBJ2-1; no clear D. This CDR3 contains 12 residues. CDR1 and CDR2 from the germline V gene are PRHDT and FYEKMQ (reference sequence). V was pared by 6 bases and J by 6 bases, with 9 bases between. CDR3 region: CASRSSGNEQFF. CDR3 DNA: TGTGCCAGCAGATCCTCGGGCAATGAGCAGTTCTTC. The full variable domain, completed using reference TRBV13 and TRBJ2-1, is AAGVIQSPRHLIKEKRETATLKCYPIPRHDTVYWYQQGPGQDPQFLISFYEKMQSDKGSIPDRFSAQQFSDYHSELNMSSLELGDSALYFCASRSSGNEQFFGPGTRLTVL.

The rearrangement links TRBV20-1 to TRBJ1-2; possibly TRBD1 for D (5 bases). The CDR3 has 13 amino acids. Deletions cut 0 bases from V and 6 bases from J, with 11 bases between. CDR1 DFQATT and CDR2 SNEGSKA come from the germline V gene (reference sequence). CDR3 DNA sequence: TGCAGTGCTAGAGATCCCGGGGGGAATGGCTACACCTTC. Translated: CSARDPGGNGYTF.

The CDR3 bases are TGCGCCAGCAGCCAAAGCGGGGGCGAATCCTACGAGCAGTACTTC. The encoded protein is CASSQSGGESYEQYF. This chain connects TRBV4-1 to TRBJ2-7; TRBD2 matches at 8 bases. There are 15 residues in the CDR3. Germline CDR1 MGHRA, CDR2 YSYEKL. With 2 bases clipped from V and 1 base from J, the junction kept 4 bases outside the gene matches.

In this sample, this clonotype turned up many times. The chain recombines TRBV7-2 with TRBJ2-7; 9 nucleotides agree with TRBD1. Per germline, CDR1 SGHTA and CDR2 FQGNSA. The CDR3 has 15 residues. After removal of 5 bases from V and 7 bases from J, the junction contained 12 bases not matched to a gene. CDR3 nucleotide sequence: TGTGCCAGCAGCCCTCAAGGGGGGACAGGGATTGAGCAGTACTTC. It translates to CASSPQGGTGIEQYF.

The V and J genes are TRBV19 and TRBJ1-1; D remains unclear. Germline assignment: CDR1 LNHDA and CDR2 SQIVND (reference sequence). The CDR3 spans 14 residues. Deletions cut 5 bases from V and 4 bases from J, with 14 bases between. CDR3 nucleotides: TGTGCCAGTAGTGACTTACTAGGAAGCACTGAAGCTTTCTTT. This gives the protein CASSDLLGSTEAFF.

In this sample, this clonotype turned up a few times. The rearrangement links TRBV6-5 to TRBJ2-5; D remains unclear. Germline lookup yields CDR1 MNHEY and CDR2 SVGAGI. This CDR3 spans 15 amino acids. The V gene lost 0 bases and the J gene lost 2 bases, with 10 bases spanning the gap. Here the CDR3 reads CASSYSIGQQETQYF. The CDR3 region has the DNA TGTGCCAGCAGTTACTCGATTGGGCAGCAAGAGACCCAGTACTTC.

The chain couples TRBV6-1 to TRBJ1-1, with D unresolved. V was trimmed by 5 bases and J by 0 bases, leaving 13 bases between them. The germline V gene has CDR1 MNHNS and CDR2 SASEGT. The CDR3 is 15 residues long. The CDR3 reads CASSYLGPMNTEAFF. CDR3 DNA: TGTGCCAGCAGTTATTTAGGGCCGATGAACACTGAAGCTTTCTTT.

The J gene is TRBJ2-6, the V gene TRBV4-1; tentative D call: TRBD1 (6 bases). The germline V and J ends were trimmed by 3 bases and 0 bases, with 12 bases remaining between them. Per germline, CDR1 MGHRA and CDR2 YSYEKL. The CDR3 has 17 residues. In DNA, the CDR3 is TGCGCCAGCAGCCAGGGACACCTGGGCTCTGGGGCCAACGTCCTGACTTTC. Its protein is CASSQGHLGSGANVLTF.